Described below is a single T cell receptor (beta chain) sequence and its context. The antigen is unknown. Researchers ran the PCR with 60 Vbeta and 13 Jbeta primers. TCRdb's table, derived via immunoSEQ multiplex PCR, lists solely in-frame clones and lacks some. The table records about 190,000 clones, roughly 83% of them present only once. In germline, CDR1 is LGHNA, CDR2 YSLEER. This CDR3 is built from 14 residues. V lost 2 bases and J lost 9; bases outside the gene matches: 6. This entry comes from a study of cytomegalovirus exposure and HLA in healthy donors. Whole-study findings and limits: A later analysis linked a missense variant in DCLRE1C to the trimming of TCR beta V and J genes. Cytomegalovirus-associated TCR beta chains were listed, numbering around 150. CMV serostatus was the only immune exposure information that was available.

The chain recombines TRBV4-3 with TRBJ2-1; 8 bases agree with TRBD1. The receptor was isolated from a boy aged 2-9 years in good health and CMV-seronegative. The sequencing input was PBMCs. The CDR3 loop reads CASSQTGGWSEQFF. CDR3 DNA sequence: TGCGCCAGCAGCCAAACAGGGGGATGGAGTGAGCAGTTCTTC.